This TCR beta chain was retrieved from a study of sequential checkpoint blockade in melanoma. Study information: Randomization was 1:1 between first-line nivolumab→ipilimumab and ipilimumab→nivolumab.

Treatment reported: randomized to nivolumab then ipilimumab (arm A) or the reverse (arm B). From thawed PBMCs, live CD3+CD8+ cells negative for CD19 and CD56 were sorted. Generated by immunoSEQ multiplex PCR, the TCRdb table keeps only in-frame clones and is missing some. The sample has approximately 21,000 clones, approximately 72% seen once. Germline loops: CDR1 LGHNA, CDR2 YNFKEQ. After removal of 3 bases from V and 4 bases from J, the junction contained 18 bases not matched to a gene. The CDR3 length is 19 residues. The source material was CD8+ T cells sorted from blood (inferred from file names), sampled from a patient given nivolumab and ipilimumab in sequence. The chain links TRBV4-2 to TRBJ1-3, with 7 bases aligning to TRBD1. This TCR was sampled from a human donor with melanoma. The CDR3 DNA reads TGTGCCAGCAGCCAGCTGTTCACAGGGGCTGGCGGACCGGGAAACACCATATATTTT. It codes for CASSQLFTGAGGPGNTIYF.